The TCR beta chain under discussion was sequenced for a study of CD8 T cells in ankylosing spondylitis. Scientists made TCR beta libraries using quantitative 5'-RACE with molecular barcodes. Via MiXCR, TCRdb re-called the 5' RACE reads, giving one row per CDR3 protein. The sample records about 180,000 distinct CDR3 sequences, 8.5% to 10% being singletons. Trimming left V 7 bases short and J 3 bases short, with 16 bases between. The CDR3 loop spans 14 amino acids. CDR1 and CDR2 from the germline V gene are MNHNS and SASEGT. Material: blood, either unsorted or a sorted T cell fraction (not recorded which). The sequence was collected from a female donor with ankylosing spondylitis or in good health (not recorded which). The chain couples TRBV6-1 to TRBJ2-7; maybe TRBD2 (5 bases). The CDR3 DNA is TGTGCCAGCATCGCCGGGCCCGGGAACTACGAGCAGTACTTC. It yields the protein CASIAGPGNYEQYF.